This T cell receptor beta chain is drawn from a study of blood T cell repertoires in COVID-19 (dated by TCRdb to 2020 to 2022). In terms of the full investigation: Samples covering the acute and convalescent phases of COVID-19 were provided by collaborators in the United States, Italy and Spain. Subjects who had been exposed to COVID-19, were actively infected with it, or had recovered from it provided the deeply sampled blood TCRbeta repertoires that made up the dataset. Where available, HLA class I and class II types were obtained from metadata supplied by the sample provider rather than from assay-based typing. The repertoires were released in a freely available public database intended as a resource for research on the immune response to SARS-CoV-2. The sample metadata nearly always contained a de-identified subject ID, COVID-19 status, age in years and sex. The samples were drawn from the first 160 participants of the ongoing ImmuneRACE study and from 1,254 subjects provided by 6 global collaborators. The prospective study material was composed of cDNA or gDNA derived from T cells, B-cell-depleted T cells, or PBMCs. Overall results and qualifications from the work: How much clinical and demographic metadata was included differed by source and by participant, and the metadata was provided uncurated.

The collaborating institutions used their own protocols to collect whole blood in K2EDTA tubes. For TCRbeta analysis, collaborator samples were shipped as frozen whole blood, as isolated PBMCs, or as DNA extracted from either sample type. Trimming takes 0 bases from V and 10 bases from J, and the germline ends sit 16 bases apart. CDR1 and CDR2, looked up from the germline V gene (reference sequence), are SGHKS and YYEKEE. The CDR3 has 14 amino acids, counting the end cysteine and phenylalanine. Only the CDR3 DNA is retained, 42 bases long and in frame from the first base. TCRbeta CDR3 regions were amplified from genomic DNA using the immunoSEQ Assay, a bias-controlled multiplex PCR. In the authors' own workflow: Nucleated cell counts per sample were estimated from amplification of reference gene primers within the assay. Sequence reads were collapsed and filtered to measure the absolute abundance of every unique TCRbeta CDR3 rearrangement. For each sample, productive Simpson clonality was calculated as the square root of Simpson's diversity index across productive rearrangements. TCRdb provides this immuneACCESS table in a form limited to in-frame rearrangements. Some clones are lacking; in checked studies, under half of them reflect an unresolved V gene, and why the rest are absent is not known. V and J calls and clone size come straight from that table; D and trimming were deduced from the DNA. The sample records 50,000 to 85,000 clones, about nine tenths of which are singletons. About 6.8% of the sample comes from the top ten.

Regarding this clone: Its antigen is still unknown. Base qualities were left out, and no much larger clone turns up one base away.

The source material was peripheral blood. The receptor was derived from a human donor in a cohort sampled during active COVID-19. Recombination linked TRBV5-5 to TRBJ1-1; a tentative D call is TRBD1 (6 bases match). At the DNA level, the sequence is TGTGCCAGCAGCTTGGTAGGGGGTATCTCTGTAGCTTTCTTT. Its amino acids are CASSLVGGISVAFF.